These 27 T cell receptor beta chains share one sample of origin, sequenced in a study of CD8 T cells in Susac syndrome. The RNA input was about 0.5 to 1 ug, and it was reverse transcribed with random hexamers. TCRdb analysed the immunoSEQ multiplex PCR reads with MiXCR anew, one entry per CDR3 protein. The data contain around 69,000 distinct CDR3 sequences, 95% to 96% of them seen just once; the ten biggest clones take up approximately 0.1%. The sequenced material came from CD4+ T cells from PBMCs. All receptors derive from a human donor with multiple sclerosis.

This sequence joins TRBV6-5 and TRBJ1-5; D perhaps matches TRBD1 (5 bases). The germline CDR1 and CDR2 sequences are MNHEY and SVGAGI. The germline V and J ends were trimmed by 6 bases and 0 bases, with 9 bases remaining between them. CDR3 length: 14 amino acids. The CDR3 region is CASRGRFSNQPQHF. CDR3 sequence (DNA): TGTGCCAGCAGGGGACGGTTTAGCAATCAGCCCCAGCATTTT.

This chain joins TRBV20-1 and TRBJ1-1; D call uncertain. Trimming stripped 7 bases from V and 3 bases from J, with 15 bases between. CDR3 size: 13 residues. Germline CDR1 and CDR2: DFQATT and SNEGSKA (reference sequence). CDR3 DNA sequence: TGCAGTGTTCCGACTAATAGGGACACTGAAGCTTTCTTT. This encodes CSVPTNRDTEAFF.

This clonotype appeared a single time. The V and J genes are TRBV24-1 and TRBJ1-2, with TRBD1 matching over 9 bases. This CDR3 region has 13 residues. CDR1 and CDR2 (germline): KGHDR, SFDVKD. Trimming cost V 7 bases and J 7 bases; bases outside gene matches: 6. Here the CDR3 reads CATRGTGIGGYTF. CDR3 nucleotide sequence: TGTGCCACCAGGGGGACAGGGATCGGTGGCTACACCTTC.

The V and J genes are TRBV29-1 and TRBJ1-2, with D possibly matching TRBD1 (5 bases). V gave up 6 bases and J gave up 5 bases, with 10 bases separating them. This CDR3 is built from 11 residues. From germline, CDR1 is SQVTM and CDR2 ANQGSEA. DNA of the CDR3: TGCAGCGTCAACACAGGATATGGCTACACCTTC. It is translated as CSVNTGYGYTF.

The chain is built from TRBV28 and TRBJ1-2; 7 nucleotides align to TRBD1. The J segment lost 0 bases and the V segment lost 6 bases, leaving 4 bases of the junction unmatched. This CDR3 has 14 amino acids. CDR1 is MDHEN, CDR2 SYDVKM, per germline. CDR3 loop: CASSQGGSNYGYTF. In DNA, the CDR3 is TGTGCCAGCAGCCAGGGGGGATCTAACTATGGCTACACCTTC.

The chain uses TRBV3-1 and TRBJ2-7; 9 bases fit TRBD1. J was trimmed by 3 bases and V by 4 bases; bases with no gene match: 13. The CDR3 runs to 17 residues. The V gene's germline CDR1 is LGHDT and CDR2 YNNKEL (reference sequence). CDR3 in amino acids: CASSLSLTGQGSYEQYF. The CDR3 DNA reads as TGTGCCAGCAGCCTATCCTTGACGGGACAGGGAAGCTACGAGCAGTACTTC.

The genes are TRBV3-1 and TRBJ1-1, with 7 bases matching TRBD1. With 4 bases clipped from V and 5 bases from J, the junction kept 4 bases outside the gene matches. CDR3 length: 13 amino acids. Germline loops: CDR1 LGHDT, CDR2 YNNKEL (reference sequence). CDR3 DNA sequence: TGTGCCAGCAGCCCTACAGGGGAAACTGAAGCTTTCTTT. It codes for CASSPTGETEAFF.

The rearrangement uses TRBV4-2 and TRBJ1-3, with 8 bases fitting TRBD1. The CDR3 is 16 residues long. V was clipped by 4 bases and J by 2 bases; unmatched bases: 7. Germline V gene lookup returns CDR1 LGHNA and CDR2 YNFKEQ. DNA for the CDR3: TGTGCCAGCAGCCTCGGTGACAGGGGAACTGGAAACACCATATATTTT. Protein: CASSLGDRGTGNTIYF.

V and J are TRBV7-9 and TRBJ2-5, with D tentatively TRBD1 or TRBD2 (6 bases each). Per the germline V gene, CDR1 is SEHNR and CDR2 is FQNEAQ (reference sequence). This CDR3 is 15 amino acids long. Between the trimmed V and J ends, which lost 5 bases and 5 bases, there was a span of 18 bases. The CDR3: CASSGRGGPGETQYF. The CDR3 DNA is TGTGCCAGCAGCGGTCGAGGGGGGCCCGGTGAGACCCAGTACTTC.

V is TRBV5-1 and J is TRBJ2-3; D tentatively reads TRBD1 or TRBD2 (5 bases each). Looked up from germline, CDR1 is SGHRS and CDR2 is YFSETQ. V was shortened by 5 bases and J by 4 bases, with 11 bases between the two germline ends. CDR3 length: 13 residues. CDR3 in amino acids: CASSFQGPDTQYF. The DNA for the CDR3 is TGCGCCAGCAGTTTTCAGGGACCAGATACGCAGTATTTT.

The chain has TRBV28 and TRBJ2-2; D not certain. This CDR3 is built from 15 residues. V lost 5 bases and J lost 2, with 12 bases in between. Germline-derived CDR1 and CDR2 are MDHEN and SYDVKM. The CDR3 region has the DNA TGTGCCAGCAGTGCCCGCAGATTTAACACCGGGGAGCTGTTTTTT. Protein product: CASSARRFNTGELFF.

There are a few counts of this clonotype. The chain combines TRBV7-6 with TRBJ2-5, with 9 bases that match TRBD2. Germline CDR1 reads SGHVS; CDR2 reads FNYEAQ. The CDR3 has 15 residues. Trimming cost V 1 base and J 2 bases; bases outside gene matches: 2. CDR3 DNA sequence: TGTGCCAGCAGCTTAGGGCTAGCGGGGCAAGAGACCCAGTACTTC. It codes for CASSLGLAGQETQYF. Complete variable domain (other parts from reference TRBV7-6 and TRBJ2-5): GAGVSQSPRYKVTKRGQDVALRCDPISGHVSLYWYRQALGQGPEFLTYFNYEAQQDKSGLPNDRFSAERPEGSISTLTIQRTEQRDSAMYRCASSLGLAGQETQYFGPGTRLLVL.

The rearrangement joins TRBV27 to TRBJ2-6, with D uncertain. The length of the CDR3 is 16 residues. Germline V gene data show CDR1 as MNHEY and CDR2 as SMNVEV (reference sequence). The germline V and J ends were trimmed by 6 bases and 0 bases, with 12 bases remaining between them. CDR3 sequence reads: CASSETGRSGANVLTF. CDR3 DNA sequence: TGTGCCAGCAGCGAAACGGGTCGCTCTGGGGCCAACGTCCTGACTTTC.

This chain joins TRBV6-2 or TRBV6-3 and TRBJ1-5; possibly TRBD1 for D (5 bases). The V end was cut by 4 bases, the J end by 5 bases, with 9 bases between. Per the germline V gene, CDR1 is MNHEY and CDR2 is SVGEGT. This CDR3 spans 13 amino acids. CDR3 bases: TGTGCCAGCAGTTTTGCCAGGGATCAGCCCCAGCATTTT. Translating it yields CASSFARDQPQHF.

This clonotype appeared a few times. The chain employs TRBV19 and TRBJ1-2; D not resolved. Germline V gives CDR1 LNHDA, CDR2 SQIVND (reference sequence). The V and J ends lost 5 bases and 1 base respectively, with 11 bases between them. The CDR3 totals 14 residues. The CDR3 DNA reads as TGTGCCAGTAGTCCTAGGACTGGTAACTATGGCTACACCTTC. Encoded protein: CASSPRTGNYGYTF.

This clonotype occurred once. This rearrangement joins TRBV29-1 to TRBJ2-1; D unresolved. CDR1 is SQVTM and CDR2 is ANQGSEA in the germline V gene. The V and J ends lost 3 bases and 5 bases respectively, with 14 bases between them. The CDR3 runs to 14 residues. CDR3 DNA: TGCAGCGTTGACCAACTTAACGAGGACAATGAGCAGTTCTTC. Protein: CSVDQLNEDNEQFF.

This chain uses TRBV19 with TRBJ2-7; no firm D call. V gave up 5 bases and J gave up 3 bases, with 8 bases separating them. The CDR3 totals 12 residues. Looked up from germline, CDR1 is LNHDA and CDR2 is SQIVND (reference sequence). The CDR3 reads CASSPDGYEQYF. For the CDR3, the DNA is TGTGCCAGTAGTCCCGACGGCTACGAGCAGTACTTC. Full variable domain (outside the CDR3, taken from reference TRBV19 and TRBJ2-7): DGGITQSPKYLFRKEGQNVTLSCEQNLNHDAMYWYRQDPGQGLRLIYYSQIVNDFQKGDIAEGYSVSREKKESFPLTVTSAQKNPTAFYLCASSPDGYEQYFGPGTRLTVT.

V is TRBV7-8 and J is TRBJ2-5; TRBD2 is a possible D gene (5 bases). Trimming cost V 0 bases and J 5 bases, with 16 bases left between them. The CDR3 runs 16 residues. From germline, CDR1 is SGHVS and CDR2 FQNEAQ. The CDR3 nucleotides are TGTGCCAGCAGCTTAGCGCCATTGGGTAGCGTCGAGACCCAGTACTTC. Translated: CASSLAPLGSVETQYF.

CDR3 nucleotide sequence: TGTGCCAGCACCATAACGAGGGAGCAGTACTTC. Translated: CASTITREQYF. The chain carries TRBV12-3 or TRBV12-4 and TRBJ2-7; D remains unclear. The CDR3 contains 11 residues. V lost 7 bases to trimming and J lost 7 bases, with 11 bases between them.

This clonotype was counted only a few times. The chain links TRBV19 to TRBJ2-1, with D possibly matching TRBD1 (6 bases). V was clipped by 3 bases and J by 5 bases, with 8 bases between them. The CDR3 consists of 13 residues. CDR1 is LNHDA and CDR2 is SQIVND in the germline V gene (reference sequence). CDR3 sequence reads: CASSIGQNNEQFF. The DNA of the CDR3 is TGTGCCAGTAGTATTGGACAGAACAATGAGCAGTTCTTC.

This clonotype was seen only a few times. Here the CDR3 reads CASSSGQGVSYEQYF. The CDR3 DNA sequence: TGTGCCAGCAGTTCGGGACAGGGGGTCTCCTACGAGCAGTACTTC. The rearrangement uses TRBV28 and TRBJ2-7, with TRBD1 identical over 11 bases. CDR3 length equals 15 residues. J gave up 0 bases and V 4 bases, and 2 bases lay outside the gene matches. Germline lookup yields CDR1 MDHEN and CDR2 SYDVKM.

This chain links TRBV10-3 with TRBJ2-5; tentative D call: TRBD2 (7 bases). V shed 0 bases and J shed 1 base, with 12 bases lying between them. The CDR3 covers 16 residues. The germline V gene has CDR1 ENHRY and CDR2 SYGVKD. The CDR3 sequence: CAISESGGGTQETQYF. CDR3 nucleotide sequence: TGTGCCATCAGTGAGTCGGGAGGGGGAACCCAAGAGACCCAGTACTTC.

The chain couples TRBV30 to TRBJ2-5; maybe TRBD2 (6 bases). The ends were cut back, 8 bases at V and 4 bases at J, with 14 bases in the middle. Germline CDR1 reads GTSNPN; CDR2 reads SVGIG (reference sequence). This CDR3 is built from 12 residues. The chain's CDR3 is CAGARGGETQYF. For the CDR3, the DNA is TGTGCCGGGGCGCGGGGAGGAGAGACCCAGTACTTC.

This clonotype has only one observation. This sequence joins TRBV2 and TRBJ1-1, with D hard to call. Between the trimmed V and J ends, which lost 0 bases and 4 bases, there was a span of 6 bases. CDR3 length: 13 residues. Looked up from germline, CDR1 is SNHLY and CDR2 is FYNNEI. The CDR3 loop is CASSEARSTEAFF. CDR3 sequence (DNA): TGTGCCAGCAGTGAAGCGCGAAGCACTGAAGCTTTCTTT. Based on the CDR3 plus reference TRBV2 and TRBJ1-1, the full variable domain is EPEVTQTPSHQVTQMGQEVILRCVPISNHLYFYWYRQILGQKVEFLVSFYNNEISEKSEIFDDQFSVERPDGSNFTLKIRSTKLEDSAMYFCASSEARSTEAFFGQGTRLTVV.

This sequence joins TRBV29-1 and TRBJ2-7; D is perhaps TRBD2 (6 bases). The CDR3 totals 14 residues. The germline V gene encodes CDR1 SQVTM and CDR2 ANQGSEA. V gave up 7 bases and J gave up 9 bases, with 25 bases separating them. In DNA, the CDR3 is TGCAGCGCCAGCTTTGGGAGGACCTACGATGGGCAGTACTTC. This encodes CSASFGRTYDGQYF.

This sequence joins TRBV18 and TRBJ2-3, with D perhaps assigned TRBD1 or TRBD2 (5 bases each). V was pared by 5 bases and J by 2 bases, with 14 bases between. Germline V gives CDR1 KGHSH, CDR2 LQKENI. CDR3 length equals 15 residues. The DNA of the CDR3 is TGTGCCAGCTCATGGTTGGGGGAAACCACAGATACGCAGTATTTT. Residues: CASSWLGETTDTQYF.

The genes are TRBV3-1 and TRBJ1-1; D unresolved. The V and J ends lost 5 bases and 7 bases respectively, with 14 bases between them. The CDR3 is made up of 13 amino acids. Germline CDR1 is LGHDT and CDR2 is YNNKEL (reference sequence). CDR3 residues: CASSVTRHHEAFF. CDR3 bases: TGTGCCAGCAGCGTCACTCGACACCATGAAGCTTTCTTT.